The 10 T cell receptor beta chains below all came from one sample that was sequenced in a study of blood T cell repertoires in COVID-19. Repertoires were generated with immunoSEQ multiplex PCR, while TCRdb's copy carries only in-frame clones and drops some. The sample yields approximately 250,000 clones, around four fifths seen once. Sequences were obtained from peripheral blood. The origin of the receptors is a man aged 55 to 70 with acute or convalescent COVID-19.

The rearrangement links TRBV6-5 to TRBJ2-7; D perhaps matches TRBD1 (6 bases). The CDR3 is 14 residues long. V shed 7 bases and J shed 0 bases, with 13 bases lying between them. CDR1 is MNHEY and CDR2 is SVGAGI in the germline V gene. CDR3 amino acids: CASTGGQISYEQYF. The DNA of the CDR3 is TGTGCCAGCACTGGGGGACAAATCTCCTACGAGCAGTACTTC.

This clone has at least ten counts. This sequence joins TRBV5-4 and TRBJ2-5, with 7 bases aligning to TRBD1. Unmatched junction bases numbered 8, after V lost 4 bases and J lost 5 bases. From germline, CDR1 is SGHNT and CDR2 YYREEE (reference sequence). This CDR3 is 14 amino acids long. As DNA, the CDR3 is TGTGCCAGCAGCGTCAGACAGGGTGGGGAGACCCAGTACTTC. It is translated as CASSVRQGGETQYF.

In its sample, this clone was seen once. V is TRBV18 and J is TRBJ2-2; TRBD1 might be the D (6 bases). This CDR3 is 16 amino acids long. From germline, CDR1 is KGHSH and CDR2 LQKENI. V dropped 3 bases and J dropped 1 base, with 12 bases sitting between them. The CDR3 bases are TGTGCCAGCTCACCCCTTACAGGGAGGAACACCGGGGAGCTGTTTTTT. Its protein product is CASSPLTGRNTGELFF. Drawing the rest from reference TRBV18 and TRBJ2-2, the complete variable domain is NAGVMQNPRHLVRRRGQEARLRCSPMKGHSHVYWYRQLPEEGLKFMVYLQKENIIDESGMPKERFSAEFPKEGPSILRIQQVVRGDSAAYFCASSPLTGRNTGELFFGEGSRLTVL.

The chain combines TRBV5-1 with TRBJ1-6; the match to TRBD1 covers 8 bases. The germline CDR1 and CDR2 sequences are SGHRS and YFSETQ. After removal of 6 bases from V and 12 bases from J, the junction contained 11 bases not matched to a gene. The CDR3 is 14 amino acids. The DNA of the CDR3 is TGCGCCAGCACCCCCTGGACAGGGTTGAAACCCCTCCACTTT. It yields the protein CASTPWTGLKPLHF.

In DNA, the CDR3 is TGTGCCACGTCCTTACAGGGGGCGCAGAACACTGAAGCTTTCTTT. This gives the protein CATSLQGAQNTEAFF. The V call is TRBV2, the J call TRBJ1-1, with 9 bases fitting TRBD1. Germline V lookup: CDR1 SNHLY, CDR2 FYNNEI. The CDR3 extends over 15 amino acids. V dropped 10 bases and J dropped 1; count of bases not matched to a gene: 10.

The rearrangement uses TRBV24-1 and TRBJ2-1, with D perhaps TRBD1 (7 bases). The ends were cut back, 5 bases at V and 6 bases at J, with 16 bases in the middle. The CDR3 runs to 15 residues. Germline CDR1 and CDR2: KGHDR and SFDVKD. For the CDR3, the DNA is TGTGCCACCAGTGGGAGGGACAGCAAGGTCAATGAGCAGTTCTTC. This sequence encodes CATSGRDSKVNEQFF.

The genes are TRBV28 and TRBJ1-6; 9 positions match TRBD1. Trimming removed 8 bases from V and 13 bases from J; junction bases left unmatched: 15. CDR3 length: 15 amino acids. Germline CDR1 MDHEN, CDR2 SYDVKM. CDR3 protein: CASRTGAHGLSPLHF. DNA for the CDR3: TGTGCCAGCCGGACAGGGGCGCACGGGTTGAGCCCCCTCCACTTT.

The V call is TRBV7-6, the J call TRBJ1-1; 7 bases are shared with TRBD1. V was pared by 1 base and J by 5 bases, with 10 bases of the junction left unmatched. Germline CDR1 reads SGHVS; CDR2 reads FNYEAQ. The length of the CDR3 is 16 residues. For the CDR3, the DNA is TGTGCCAGCAGCTTAGGTTTGGGACAGTTGGGGACTGAAGCTTTCTTT. Translated: CASSLGLGQLGTEAFF.

V usage is TRBV2 and J usage is TRBJ1-5; no firm D call. The CDR3 has 12 amino acids. Per germline, CDR1 SNHLY and CDR2 FYNNEI. V lost 1 base and J lost 9, with 7 bases in between. For the CDR3, the DNA is TGTGCCAGCAGTGAAGTGGGGAGGCCCCAGCATTTT. This translates into CASSEVGRPQHF. Supplemented by reference TRBV2 and TRBJ1-5, the full variable domain reads EPEVTQTPSHQVTQMGQEVILRCVPISNHLYFYWYRQILGQKVEFLVSFYNNEISEKSEIFDDQFSVERPDGSNFTLKIRSTKLEDSAMYFCASSEVGRPQHFGDGTRLSIL.

This chain links TRBV9 with TRBJ2-1; 9 nucleotides align to TRBD2. From germline, CDR1 is SGDLS and CDR2 YYNGEE. The CDR3 length is 16 residues. The V and J ends lost 2 bases and 8 bases, in that order; junction bases with no gene match: 11. In nucleotides, the CDR3 is TGTGCCAGCAGCGTTTTTAGCGGGAGCCCGGGCGATGAGCAGTTCTTC. Protein: CASSVFSGSPGDEQFF.